A selection of T cell receptor beta chains follows, all from one sample in a study of blood T cell repertoires in COVID-19. Sequenced by immunoSEQ multiplex PCR; TCRdb stores in-frame clones only, minus some. The sample contains about 88,000 clones, 90% of which appear only once. Sequencing input: peripheral blood. The receptor set was obtained from a man in his sixties with acute or convalescent COVID-19. Both conserved end residues are part of each CDR3. The order of the fields is V gene, J gene, clone size, D gene, CDR3 length, CDR3 DNA, CDR3 protein. D genes are given only for firm matches. Clone size is not always given. Where it is, it says once, few, many or a class for expanded clones.

>TRBV28|TRBJ2-3|-|-|15
TGTGCCAGCAGTTTATTACAGTCTAGCACAGATACGCAGTATTTT
CASSLLQSSTDTQYF
>TRBV4-3|TRBJ2-7|once|TRBD2|16
TGCGCCAGCAGCCCCCACGGGGGGGAGAGAACCTACGAGCAGTACTTC
CASSPHGGERTYEQYF
>TRBV6-5|TRBJ2-3|once|-|13
TGTGCCAGCAGTCTCCTCCGCGCAGATACGCAGTATTTT
CASSLLRADTQYF
>TRBV11-2|TRBJ2-7|-|-|15
TGTGCCAGCAGCTTAGCGGCAGGGGAATCCTACGAGCAGTACTTC
CASSLAAGESYEQYF
>TRBV25-1|TRBJ1-6|-|-|14
TGTGCCAGCAGGGATGACAGCCATTGGTCACCCCTCCACTTT
CASRDDSHWSPLHF
>TRBV11-3|TRBJ2-1|-|TRBD2|15
TGTGCCGGGCGAGGGCTAGCGGTAGTCTACAATGAGCAGTTCTTC
CAGRGLAVVYNEQFF
>TRBV18|TRBJ2-1|once|-|12
TGTGCCAGCTCACCCTTCAGCGGAGAGCAGTTCTTC
CASSPFSGEQFF
>TRBV7-7|TRBJ2-5|-|-|16
TGTGCTAGCAGCTTATCAAGGGGGTCTGGGACGGAGACCCAGTACTTC
CASSLSRGSGTETQYF
>TRBV28|TRBJ2-2|-|TRBD1|16
TGTGCCAGCAGTCGCCCTGGGACAGGATTCACCGGGGAGCTGTTTTTT
CASSRPGTGFTGELFF
>TRBV6-4|TRBJ2-1|once|TRBD2|17
TGTGCCAGCAGTGAGGGCGGGAGCTTCGCAGGTTACAATGAGCAGTTCTTC
CASSEGGSFAGYNEQFF
>TRBV4-1|TRBJ1-5|-|-|14
TGCGCCAGCAGCCAAGTCGGGGAGCCGGAGCCCCAGCATTTT
CASSQVGEPEPQHF
>TRBV7-2|TRBJ2-3|-|-|13
TGTGCCAGCAGCCCCGGGGGAGGAGATACGCAGTATTTT
CASSPGGGDTQYF
>TRBV6-5|TRBJ2-3|-|-|15
TGTGCCAGCAGTTACTATTTAGGAGGGACAGATACGCAGTATTTT
CASSYYLGGTDTQYF
>TRBV6-4|TRBJ2-7|once|TRBD1|16
TGTGCCAGCAGACACGGCCGGGACAGGGTGTCCTACGAGCAGTACTTC
CASRHGRDRVSYEQYF
>TRBV27|TRBJ2-3|-|TRBD2|18
TGTGCCAGCAGTTTATCCCCCCCGGGGGGGAATAGGGCAGATACGCAGTATTTT
CASSLSPPGGNRADTQYF
>TRBV19|TRBJ2-1|-|-|14
TGTGCCAGTAGTCCCCTCTTATGGAGAAATGAGCAGTTCTTC
CASSPLLWRNEQFF
>TRBV2|TRBJ2-1|-|-|13
TGTGCCAGCAGATTGAGTTCCTACAATGAGCAGTTCTTC
CASRLSSYNEQFF
>TRBV28|TRBJ2-7|once|-|16
TGTGCCAGCAGTTCTATTCCAGTAGCGGCCGTCTACGAGCAGTACTTC
CASSSIPVAAVYEQYF